The source of this T cell receptor (beta chain) is a study of regulatory T cells in long-lasting Graves disease. This clonotype was detected a few times. Germline loops: CDR1 MGHRA, CDR2 YSYEKL. Trimming removed 1 base at V and 0 bases at J, with 7 bases between. This CDR3 is 15 amino acids long. Construction of TCR beta libraries relied on iRepertoire HTBI primers and on Arm-PCR targeting CDR3 regions. In the original processing: Identification yielded around 58 TRBV and around 15 TRBJ segments across samples. TCRdb fed the multiplex PCR reads into MiXCR, producing one record per CDR3 protein. It is TCRdb's table, rather than the study itself, that gives the V and J calls and clone size. The top ten hold around 13% of the sample, which has around 460,000 distinct CDR3 sequences, approximately 23% seen once. The time point is: persistent/refractory GD, antithyroid drugs over 5 years with positive TRAb. Construction of the TCR library relied on RNA isolated from PBMCs. Blood from the periphery, about 9 milliliters in all, was drawn into EDTA tubes.

The clonotype comes from a female donor with Graves disease. The V gene is TRBV4-1, the J gene TRBJ1-5, with no clear D. The material was peripheral blood mononuclear cells (PBMCs), obtained when the disease was refractory, from a patient treated with antithyroid drugs. CDR3 sequence: CASSQGPLSNQPQHF. The CDR3 nucleotides read TGCGCCAGCAGCCAAGGTCCCCTTAGCAATCAGCCCCAGCATTTT.